This record looks at one T cell receptor beta chain sequence and its context. The antigen remains unidentified. The CDR3 sequence is 15 residues long. The germline V gene encodes CDR1 DFQATT and CDR2 SNEGSKA (reference sequence). Trimming at V came to 0 bases and at J to 7 bases, leaving 8 bases not matched to a gene. A sample-barcoded 5' primer and a J-beta primer mix were used in a second PCR of roughly 7 to 12 cycles. Every single cDNA molecule received a tag from a template-switch adaptor with 12 random nucleotides. TCRdb independently ran MiXCR on the 5' RACE reads; one entry per CDR3 protein. This table has about 680,000 distinct CDR3 sequences, 49% appearing once. Extractions gave at least 5 micrograms of total RNA per sample. This record belongs to a study of blood T cells in healthy people across ages. Broader study findings: A conclusive naive versus antigen-experienced comparison was prevented by the unsorted PBMCs.

The V call is TRBV20-1, the J call TRBJ2-1; 8 bases align to TRBD2. This receptor was identified in a woman aged 55-75 years in good health. Specimen: blood. The CDR3 DNA reads as TGCAGTGCTAGAGATTCAGCGGGAGAATTAAATGAGCAGTTCTTC. Translated, it gives CSARDSAGELNEQFF.